The 29 T cell receptor beta chains below were found in one sample sequenced in a study of regulatory T cells in long-lasting Graves disease. The time point is: persistent/refractory GD, antithyroid drugs over 5 years with positive TRAb. Construction of the TCR library relied on RNA isolated from PBMCs. Researchers made TCR beta libraries by using iRepertoire HTBI primers and running Arm-PCR on CDR3 regions. In TCRdb, the multiplex PCR reads were re-called with MiXCR into one record per CDR3 protein. This repertoire shows around 460,000 distinct CDR3 sequences, under 25% found once; its top ten account for about an eighth. The input for sequencing was peripheral blood mononuclear cells (PBMCs), taken when the disease was refractory, from a patient treated with antithyroid drugs. Every receptor here comes from a female donor with Graves disease.

This clonotype showed up just a few times. The chain combines TRBV10-3 with TRBJ2-1; TRBD1 or TRBD2 may be the D gene (5 bases each). Trimming removed 10 bases from V and 7 bases from J, with 14 bases in between. The CDR3 runs 12 residues. The V gene's germline CDR1 is ENHRY and CDR2 SYGVKD. CDR3 nucleotide sequence: TGTGCCACGAATTGGGGGTCTAATGAGCAGTTCTTC. Protein sequence: CATNWGSNEQFF.

This clonotype showed up many times. The chain employs TRBV29-1 and TRBJ1-1; D not resolved. V was cut by 7 bases and J by 4 bases, with 10 bases left in between. This CDR3 is 11 amino acids long. Germline V gene data show CDR1 as SQVTM and CDR2 as ANQGSEA. CDR3 residues: CSGIVTTEAFF. Written as DNA, the CDR3 is TGCAGCGGGATTGTGACCACTGAAGCTTTCTTT.

This chain links TRBV20-1 with TRBJ1-2, with D possibly TRBD1 on 5 matching bases. Trimming left V 4 bases short and J 7 bases short, with 16 bases between. Germline CDR1 is DFQATT and CDR2 is SNEGSKA (reference sequence). CDR3 size: 13 residues. The CDR3 loop reads CSAMGQPGGGYTF. The CDR3 bases are TGCAGTGCTATGGGGCAGCCTGGGGGTGGCTACACCTTC.

This clonotype has only a few counts. The chain has TRBV12-3 or TRBV12-4 and TRBJ2-7, with TRBD1 identical over 7 bases. The junction had 5 bases not matched to a gene; V was cut back by 4 bases and J by 2 bases. The CDR3 length is 14 residues. The DNA of the CDR3 is TGTGCCAGCAGTTCCGACAGGGTGACCTACGAGCAGTACTTC. It translates to CASSSDRVTYEQYF.

At least ten counts were recorded for this clonotype. V and J are TRBV10-3 and TRBJ1-1, with D perhaps matching TRBD1 (5 bases). Germline assignment: CDR1 ENHRY and CDR2 SYGVKD. The CDR3 loop spans 14 amino acids. With 6 bases removed from V and 1 base from J, the gap between germline ends came to 12 bases. The DNA for the CDR3 is TGTGCCATCAGAGGCACCCAGGGGAACACTGAAGCTTTCTTT. This translates into CAIRGTQGNTEAFF.

This rearrangement joins TRBV29-1 to TRBJ2-7; 9 nucleotides match TRBD2. Germline V lookup: CDR1 SQVTM, CDR2 ANQGSEA. V lost 4 bases, J lost 6 bases, and 7 bases stayed unmatched. The CDR3 is 13 amino acids. CDR3 DNA sequence: TGCAGCGTTGTAGGGCGGGGGGGGCTCGAGCAGTACTTC. Translated, it gives CSVVGRGGLEQYF.

The chain links TRBV6-2 or TRBV6-3 to TRBJ1-2; tentative D call: TRBD1 (5 bases). The germline CDR1 and CDR2 sequences are MNHEY and SVGEGT. V was pared by 6 bases and J by 6 bases, with 14 bases between. The CDR3 totals 13 residues. This CDR3 reads CASSPLRGDGYTF. The DNA of the CDR3 is TGTGCCAGCAGCCCCCTGAGGGGAGATGGCTACACCTTC.

The V and J genes are TRBV11-2 and TRBJ2-7; D is tentatively TRBD1 or TRBD2 (6 bases each). The CDR3 has 14 residues. The germline V gene encodes CDR1 SGHAT and CDR2 FQNNGV. Trimming stripped 5 bases from V and 5 bases from J, with 16 bases between. The CDR3 DNA sequence: TGTGCCAGCAGCCCCGGGACGGGGGACAACGAGCAGTACTTC. It is translated as CASSPGTGDNEQYF.

This clonotype was recorded a few times. The chain carries TRBV9 and TRBJ1-1, with a possible D match to TRBD1 (5 bases). V lost 6 bases to trimming and J lost 4 bases, with 16 bases between them. This CDR3 has 14 amino acids. Per the germline V gene, CDR1 is SGDLS and CDR2 is YYNGEE. For the CDR3, the DNA is TGTGCCAGCAACCTAGGGACGACGACCACTGAAGCTTTCTTT. Translation: CASNLGTTTTEAFF.

This clonotype has more than one count but fewer than ten. The chain employs TRBV6-1 and TRBJ2-5; no definite D call. V gave up 5 bases and J gave up 2 bases, with 9 bases separating them. Germline values: CDR1 MNHNS, CDR2 SASEGT. The CDR3 length is 13 residues. As DNA, the CDR3 is TGTGCCAGCAGTCAGATTTTTCAAGAGACCCAGTACTTC. Translated, it gives CASSQIFQETQYF.

The sample holds many counts of this clonotype. This chain uses TRBV20-1 with TRBJ2-5; D unclear. CDR3 length: 14 residues. Trimming took off 5 bases at V and 1 base at J, with 14 bases between the two ends. Germline V gives CDR1 DFQATT, CDR2 SNEGSKA (reference sequence). DNA for the CDR3: TGCAGTGCTTTTAAATTTCGTTCCCAAGAGACCCAGTACTTC. The encoded protein is CSAFKFRSQETQYF.

This clonotype was seen at least ten times. The rearrangement joins TRBV6-2 or TRBV6-3 to TRBJ2-2; TRBD1 or TRBD2 may be the D gene (5 bases each). Looked up from germline, CDR1 is MNHEY and CDR2 is SVGEGT. V lost 2 bases and J 5 bases, leaving 18 bases between the germline ends. This CDR3 has 17 residues. The CDR3 here is CASSYGGLLAGTGELFF. The DNA for the CDR3 is TGTGCCAGCAGTTACGGCGGGCTACTGGCAGGGACCGGGGAGCTGTTTTTT.

Ten or more counts support this clonotype. This chain links TRBV25-1 with TRBJ2-7; D is ambiguous. The CDR3 has 18 residues. Germline CDR1 MGHDK, CDR2 SYGVNS. V dropped 1 base and J dropped 0 bases, with 19 bases sitting between them. The CDR3 loop is CASSESGPEKSISYEQYF. CDR3 bases: TGTGCCAGCAGTGAATCCGGCCCCGAAAAGAGCATCTCCTACGAGCAGTACTTC.

The chain couples TRBV3-1 to TRBJ1-6, with 11 bases fitting TRBD1. The CDR3 is made up of 18 amino acids. After removal of 5 bases from V and 7 bases from J, the junction contained 13 bases not matched to a gene. Germline lookup yields CDR1 LGHDT and CDR2 YNNKEL (reference sequence). CDR3 region: CASSFGSGTGGSNSPLHF. For the CDR3, the DNA is TGTGCCAGCAGCTTCGGATCCGGGACAGGGGGAAGCAATTCACCCCTCCACTTT.

This clonotype was counted a few times. This chain connects TRBV19 to TRBJ2-2; D is unresolved. CDR3 size: 14 residues. The germline V gene encodes CDR1 LNHDA and CDR2 SQIVND (reference sequence). The V and J ends lost 2 bases and 5 bases respectively, with 9 bases between them. CDR3 residues: CASSISLRTGELFF. The CDR3 region has the DNA TGTGCCAGTAGTATATCATTGAGAACCGGGGAGCTGTTTTTT.

In its sample, this clonotype was seen many times. The chain uses TRBV30 and TRBJ2-5, with 10 bases identical to TRBD2. This CDR3 region has 13 residues. Germline V gene lookup returns CDR1 GTSNPN and CDR2 SVGIG (reference sequence). V lost 4 bases to trimming and J lost 5 bases; unmatched junction nucleotides: 4. CDR3 sequence (DNA): TGTGCCTGGAAGCGGGGGGGCGGGGAGACCCAGTACTTC. Residues: CAWKRGGGETQYF.

This clonotype was recorded once. The genes are TRBV6-6 and TRBJ1-2, with TRBD1 as a possible D gene (5 bases). The length of the CDR3 is 16 residues. Germline V lookup: CDR1 MNHNY, CDR2 SVGAGI (reference sequence). The germline V and J ends were trimmed by 0 bases and 4 bases, with 15 bases remaining between them. CDR3 nucleotide sequence: TGTGCCAGCAGTTACTCGAGTACCGGGGGGTTCTATGGCTACACCTTC. The encoded protein is CASSYSSTGGFYGYTF.

The rearrangement links TRBV6-1 to TRBJ1-1; the D is unclear. Germline V lookup: CDR1 MNHNS, CDR2 SASEGT. Deletions cut 7 bases from V and 4 bases from J, with 22 bases between. This CDR3 is built from 16 residues. The CDR3 DNA reads as TGTGCCAGCATCCCCGGGGTAGGAGTCGCAGGCACTGAAGCTTTCTTT. This encodes CASIPGVGVAGTEAFF.

This clonotype came up a few times. This chain uses TRBV13 with TRBJ1-4; 9 nucleotides agree with TRBD1. CDR3 length equals 15 residues. Germline V lookup: CDR1 PRHDT, CDR2 FYEKMQ (reference sequence). V trimming: 2 bases; J trimming: 7 bases; junction bases outside the gene matches: 5. The CDR3 protein is CASSLTGTGPEKLFF. In nucleotides, the CDR3 is TGTGCCAGCAGCTTAACCGGGACAGGGCCTGAAAAACTGTTTTTT. Filled out from reference TRBV13 and TRBJ1-4, the complete variable domain reads AAGVIQSPRHLIKEKRETATLKCYPIPRHDTVYWYQQGPGQDPQFLISFYEKMQSDKGSIPDRFSAQQFSDYHSELNMSSLELGDSALYFCASSLTGTGPEKLFFGSGTQLSVL.

This chain links TRBV6-1 with TRBJ2-3, with a tentative D call TRBD2 (6 bases). Germline V CDR1 and CDR2: MNHNS, SASEGT. The CDR3 totals 16 residues. V dropped 6 bases and J dropped 5 bases, with 21 bases sitting between them. Written as DNA, the CDR3 is TGTGCCAGCAGACCCCGGACTACGGGAATCGTAGATACGCAGTATTTT. Protein sequence: CASRPRTTGIVDTQYF.

J is TRBJ1-2 and V is TRBV7-2, with 12 positions matching TRBD1. The CDR3 is 14 amino acids. Germline CDR1 SGHTA, CDR2 FQGNSA. The junction had 6 bases not matched to a gene; V was cut back by 5 bases and J by 8 bases. CDR3 sequence (DNA): TGTGCCAGCAGCCCGGGACAGGGGGCCCGCGGCTACACCTTC. Protein product: CASSPGQGARGYTF.

The chain is built from TRBV6-1 and TRBJ1-4; D ambiguous. CDR1 and CDR2 (germline): MNHNS, SASEGT. The length of the CDR3 is 15 residues. V lost 4 bases to trimming and J lost 5 bases, with 14 bases between them. CDR3 sequence reads: CASSGSEAANEKLFF. Here the CDR3 DNA reads TGTGCCAGCAGTGGGAGTGAGGCAGCGAATGAAAAACTGTTTTTT.

This clonotype appeared many times. This CDR3 reads CASSFRGEETQYF. In DNA form, the CDR3 reads TGTGCCAGCAGCTTCCGGGGAGAGGAGACCCAGTACTTC. The gene calls are TRBV7-2 and TRBJ2-5, with TRBD2 as a possible D gene (5 bases). The CDR3 contains 13 residues. Trimming took off 3 bases at V and 5 bases at J, with 10 bases between the two ends. Looked up from germline, CDR1 is SGHTA and CDR2 is FQGNSA. Combining the CDR3 with reference TRBV7-2 and TRBJ2-5 gives the whole variable domain GAGVSQSPSNKVTEKGKDVELRCDPISGHTALYWYRQSLGQGLEFLIYFQGNSAPDKSGLPSDRFSAERTGGSVSTLTIQRTQQEDSAVYLCASSFRGEETQYFGPGTRLLVL.

This clonotype showed up just a few times. This chain joins TRBV29-1 and TRBJ2-6, with D hard to call. V was pared by 4 bases and J by 0 bases, with 10 bases between. CDR3 length equals 15 residues. The germline V gene has CDR1 SQVTM and CDR2 ANQGSEA. CDR3: CSVGSSRSGANVLTF. As DNA, the CDR3 is TGCAGCGTTGGTTCCAGCCGCTCTGGGGCCAACGTCCTGACTTTC.

This clonotype occurred many times. CDR3 DNA: TGTGCCAGCAGCTTAGCCCCAGAGGGTCGCTCACCCCTCCACTTT. Amino acids: CASSLAPEGRSPLHF. The rearrangement uses TRBV7-2 and TRBJ1-6, with D unclear. From germline, CDR1 is SGHTA and CDR2 FQGNSA. The V and J ends lost 0 bases and 10 bases respectively, with 13 bases between them. CDR3 size: 15 residues.

This clonotype has a handful of counts. This chain joins TRBV27 and TRBJ1-6, with D uncertain. Germline V lookup: CDR1 MNHEY, CDR2 SMNVEV (reference sequence). Deletions cut 2 bases from V and 5 bases from J, with 10 bases between. This CDR3 contains 15 residues. The CDR3 region is CASSLIAGDNSPLHF. CDR3 sequence (DNA): TGTGCCAGCAGTTTAATCGCGGGTGATAATTCACCCCTCCACTTT.

This clonotype was recorded at least ten times. The chain carries TRBV29-1 and TRBJ2-5, with 10 positions matching TRBD2. The V gene's germline CDR1 is SQVTM and CDR2 ANQGSEA. Trimming took 6 bases from V and 5 from J; bases not matched to a gene: 6. The CDR3 runs 13 residues. The CDR3 bases are TGCAGCGTGCTCACTAGCGGGGCTGAGACCCAGTACTTC. Translation gives CSVLTSGAETQYF.

V usage is TRBV9 and J usage is TRBJ2-1; TRBD1 matches at 12 bases. V shed 0 bases and J 7 bases; nucleotides not matched to a gene: 8. Per the germline V gene, CDR1 is SGDLS and CDR2 is YYNGEE. The CDR3 has 17 amino acids. CDR3 DNA sequence: TGTGCCAGCAGCGTAGGTTTAGGGACAGGGGGCGAAAATGAGCAGTTCTTC. Its protein product is CASSVGLGTGGENEQFF.

This clonotype has only a few counts. The rearrangement links TRBV7-9 to TRBJ1-2; tentatively, D is TRBD1 (5 bases). V lost 0 bases, J lost 1 base, and 6 bases lay in between. Germline CDR1 and CDR2: SEHNR and FQNEAQ (reference sequence). The CDR3 has 14 amino acids. The CDR3 DNA is TGTGCCAGCAGCTTAGCGGGGGATAACTATGGCTACACCTTC. This encodes CASSLAGDNYGYTF.